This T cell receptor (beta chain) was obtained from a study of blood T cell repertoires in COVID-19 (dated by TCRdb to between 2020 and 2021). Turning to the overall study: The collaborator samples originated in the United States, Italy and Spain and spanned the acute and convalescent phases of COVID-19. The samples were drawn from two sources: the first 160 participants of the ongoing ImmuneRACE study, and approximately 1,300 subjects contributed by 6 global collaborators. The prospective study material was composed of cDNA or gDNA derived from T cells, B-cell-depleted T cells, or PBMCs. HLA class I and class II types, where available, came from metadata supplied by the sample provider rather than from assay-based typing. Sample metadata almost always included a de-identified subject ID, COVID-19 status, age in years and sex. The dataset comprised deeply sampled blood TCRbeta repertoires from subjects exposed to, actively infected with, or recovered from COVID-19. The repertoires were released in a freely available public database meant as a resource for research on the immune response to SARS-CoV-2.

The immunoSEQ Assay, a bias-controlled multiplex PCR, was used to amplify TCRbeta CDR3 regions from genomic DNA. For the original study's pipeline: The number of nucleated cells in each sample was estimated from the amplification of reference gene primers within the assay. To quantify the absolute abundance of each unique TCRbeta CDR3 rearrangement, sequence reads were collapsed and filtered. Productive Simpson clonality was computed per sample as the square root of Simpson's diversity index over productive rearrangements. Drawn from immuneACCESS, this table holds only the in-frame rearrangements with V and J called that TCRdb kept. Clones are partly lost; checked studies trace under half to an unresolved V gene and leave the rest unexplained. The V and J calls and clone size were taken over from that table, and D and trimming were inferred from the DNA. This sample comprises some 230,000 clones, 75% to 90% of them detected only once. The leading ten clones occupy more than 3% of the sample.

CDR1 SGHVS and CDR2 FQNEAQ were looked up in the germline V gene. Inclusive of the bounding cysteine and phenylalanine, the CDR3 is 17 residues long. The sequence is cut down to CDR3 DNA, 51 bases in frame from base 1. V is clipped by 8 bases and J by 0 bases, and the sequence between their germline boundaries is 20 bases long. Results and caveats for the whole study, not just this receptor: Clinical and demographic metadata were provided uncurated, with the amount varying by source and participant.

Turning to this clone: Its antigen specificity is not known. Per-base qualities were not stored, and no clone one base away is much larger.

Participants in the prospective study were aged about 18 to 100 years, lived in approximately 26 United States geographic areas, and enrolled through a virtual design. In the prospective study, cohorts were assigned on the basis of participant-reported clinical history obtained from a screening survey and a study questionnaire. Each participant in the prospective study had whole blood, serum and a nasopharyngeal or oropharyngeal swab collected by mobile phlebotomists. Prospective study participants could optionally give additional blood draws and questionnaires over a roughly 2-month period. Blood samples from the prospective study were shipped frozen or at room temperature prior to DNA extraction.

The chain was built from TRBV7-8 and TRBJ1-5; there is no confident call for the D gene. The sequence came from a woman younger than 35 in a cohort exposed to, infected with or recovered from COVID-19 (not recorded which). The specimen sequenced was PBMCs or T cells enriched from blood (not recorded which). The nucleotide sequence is TGTGCCAGCTCCGAGGGCAGGATAACTTATAGCAATCAGCCCCAGCATTTT. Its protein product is CASSEGRITYSNQPQHF.